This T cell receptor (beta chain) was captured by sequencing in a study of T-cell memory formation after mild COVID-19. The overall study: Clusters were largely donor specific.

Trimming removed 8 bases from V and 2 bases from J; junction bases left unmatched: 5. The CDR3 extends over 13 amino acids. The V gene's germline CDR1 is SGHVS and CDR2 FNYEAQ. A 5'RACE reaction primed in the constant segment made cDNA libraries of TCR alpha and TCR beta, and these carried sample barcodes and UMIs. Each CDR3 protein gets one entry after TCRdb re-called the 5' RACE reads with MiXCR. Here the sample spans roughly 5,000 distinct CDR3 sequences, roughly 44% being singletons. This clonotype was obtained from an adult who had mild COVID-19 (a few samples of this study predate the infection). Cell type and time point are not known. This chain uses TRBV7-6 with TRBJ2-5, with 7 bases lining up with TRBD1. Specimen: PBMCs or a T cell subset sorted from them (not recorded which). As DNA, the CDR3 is TGTGCCAGCGGAAGGGGGCATCAAGAGACCCAGTACTTC. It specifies CASGRGHQETQYF. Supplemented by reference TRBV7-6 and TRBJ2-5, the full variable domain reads GAGVSQSPRYKVTKRGQDVALRCDPISGHVSLYWYRQALGQGPEFLTYFNYEAQQDKSGLPNDRFSAERPEGSISTLTIQRTEQRDSAMYRCASGRGHQETQYFGPGTRLLVL.